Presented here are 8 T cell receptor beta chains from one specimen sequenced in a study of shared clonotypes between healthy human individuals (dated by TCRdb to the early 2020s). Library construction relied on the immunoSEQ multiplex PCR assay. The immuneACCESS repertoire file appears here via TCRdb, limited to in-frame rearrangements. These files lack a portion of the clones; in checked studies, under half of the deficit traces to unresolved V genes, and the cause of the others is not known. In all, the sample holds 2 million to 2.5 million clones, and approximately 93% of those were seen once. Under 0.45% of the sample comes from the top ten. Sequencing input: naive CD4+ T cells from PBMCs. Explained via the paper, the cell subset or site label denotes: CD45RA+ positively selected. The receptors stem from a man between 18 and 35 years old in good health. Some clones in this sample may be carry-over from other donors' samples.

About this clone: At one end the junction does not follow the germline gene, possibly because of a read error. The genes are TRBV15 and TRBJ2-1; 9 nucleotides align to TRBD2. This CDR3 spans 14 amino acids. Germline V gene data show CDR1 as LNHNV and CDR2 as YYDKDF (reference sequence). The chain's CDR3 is CATSGDLLAGKQFF. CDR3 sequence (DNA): TGTGCCACCAGCGGAGACCTTCTAGCGGGGAAGCAGTTCTTC.

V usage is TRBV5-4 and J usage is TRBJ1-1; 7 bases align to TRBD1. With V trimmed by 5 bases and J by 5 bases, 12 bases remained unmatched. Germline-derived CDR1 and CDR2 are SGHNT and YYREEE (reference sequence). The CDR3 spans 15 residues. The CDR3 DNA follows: TGTGCCAGCAGTTTCAAAACAGGGGTCGCGACTGAAGCTTTCTTT. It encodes CASSFKTGVATEAFF.

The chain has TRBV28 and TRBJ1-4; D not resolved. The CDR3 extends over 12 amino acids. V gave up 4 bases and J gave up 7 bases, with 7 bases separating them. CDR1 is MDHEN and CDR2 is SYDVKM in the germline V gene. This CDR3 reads CASSSSSEKLFF. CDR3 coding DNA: TGTGCCAGCAGTTCAAGTAGTGAAAAACTGTTTTTT.

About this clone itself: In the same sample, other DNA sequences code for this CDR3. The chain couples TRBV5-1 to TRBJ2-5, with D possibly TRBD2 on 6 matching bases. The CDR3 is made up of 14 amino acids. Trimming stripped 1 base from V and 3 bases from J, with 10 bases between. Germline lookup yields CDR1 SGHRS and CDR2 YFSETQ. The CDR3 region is CASSLSGSEETQYF. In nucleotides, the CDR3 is TGCGCCAGCAGCTTGTCCGGGAGCGAAGAGACCCAGTACTTC.

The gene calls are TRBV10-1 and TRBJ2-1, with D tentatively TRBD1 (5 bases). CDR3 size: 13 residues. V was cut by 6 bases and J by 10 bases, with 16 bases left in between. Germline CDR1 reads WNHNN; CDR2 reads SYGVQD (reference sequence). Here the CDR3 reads CASSQDIRVEQFF. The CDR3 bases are TGCGCCAGCAGCCAGGACATTCGTGTAGAGCAGTTCTTC.

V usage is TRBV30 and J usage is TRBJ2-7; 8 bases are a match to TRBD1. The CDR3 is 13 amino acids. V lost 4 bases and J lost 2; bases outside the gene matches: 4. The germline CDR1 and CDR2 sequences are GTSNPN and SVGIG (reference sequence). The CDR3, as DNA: TGTGCCTGGAACCAGGACAGGGCCTACGAGCAGTACTTC. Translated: CAWNQDRAYEQYF.

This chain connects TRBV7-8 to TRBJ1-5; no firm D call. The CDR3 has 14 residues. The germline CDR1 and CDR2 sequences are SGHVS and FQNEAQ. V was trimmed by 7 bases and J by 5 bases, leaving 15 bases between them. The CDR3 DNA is TGTGCCAGCACCCTTAATCGTCGAGATCAGCCCCAGCATTTT. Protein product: CASTLNRRDQPQHF.

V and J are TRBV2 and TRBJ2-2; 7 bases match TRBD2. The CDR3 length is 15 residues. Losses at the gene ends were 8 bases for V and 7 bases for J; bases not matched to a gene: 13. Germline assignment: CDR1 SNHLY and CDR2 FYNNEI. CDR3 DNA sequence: TGTGCCAGCGGCCGGGGCGGGAGCAGGAACGGGGAGCTGTTTTTT. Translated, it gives CASGRGGSRNGELFF. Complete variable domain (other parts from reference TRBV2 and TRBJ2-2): EPEVTQTPSHQVTQMGQEVILRCVPISNHLYFYWYRQILGQKVEFLVSFYNNEISEKSEIFDDQFSVERPDGSNFTLKIRSTKLEDSAMYFCASGRGGSRNGELFFGEGSRLTVL.